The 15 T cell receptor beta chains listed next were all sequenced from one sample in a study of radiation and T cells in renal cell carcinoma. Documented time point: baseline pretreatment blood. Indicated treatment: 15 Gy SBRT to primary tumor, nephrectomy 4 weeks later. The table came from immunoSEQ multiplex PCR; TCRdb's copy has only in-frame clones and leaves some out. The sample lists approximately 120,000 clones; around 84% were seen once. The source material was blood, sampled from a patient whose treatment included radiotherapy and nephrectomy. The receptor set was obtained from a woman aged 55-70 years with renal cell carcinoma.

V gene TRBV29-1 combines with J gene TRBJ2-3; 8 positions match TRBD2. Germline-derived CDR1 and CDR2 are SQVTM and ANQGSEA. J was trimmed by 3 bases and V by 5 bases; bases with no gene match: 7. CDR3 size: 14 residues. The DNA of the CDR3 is TGCAGCGTTTATCCGGGACTAGAGACAGATACGCAGTATTTT. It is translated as CSVYPGLETDTQYF.

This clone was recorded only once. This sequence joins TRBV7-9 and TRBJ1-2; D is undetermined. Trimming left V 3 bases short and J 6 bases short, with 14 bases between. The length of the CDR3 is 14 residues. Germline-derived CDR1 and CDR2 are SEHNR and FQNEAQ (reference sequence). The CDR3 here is CASSFSNKGDGYTF. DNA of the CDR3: TGTGCCAGCAGCTTCTCTAACAAAGGAGATGGCTACACCTTC.

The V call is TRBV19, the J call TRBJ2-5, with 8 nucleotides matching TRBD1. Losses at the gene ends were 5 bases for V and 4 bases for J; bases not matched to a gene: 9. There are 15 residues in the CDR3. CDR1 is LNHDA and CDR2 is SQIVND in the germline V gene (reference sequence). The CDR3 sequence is CASSARTGNRETQYF. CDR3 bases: TGTGCCAGTAGTGCCCGGACAGGGAACCGAGAGACCCAGTACTTC.

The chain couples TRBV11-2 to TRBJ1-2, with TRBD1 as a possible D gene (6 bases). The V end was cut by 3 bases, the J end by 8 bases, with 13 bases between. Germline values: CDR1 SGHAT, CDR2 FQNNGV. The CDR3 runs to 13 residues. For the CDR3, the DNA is TGTGCCAGCAGCTTTATAGGGGGGAACGGCTACACCTTC. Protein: CASSFIGGNGYTF. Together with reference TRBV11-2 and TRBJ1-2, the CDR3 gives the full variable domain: EAGVAQSPRYKIIEKRQSVAFWCNPISGHATLYWYQQILGQGPKLLIQFQNNGVVDDSQLPKDRFSAERLKGVDSTLKIQPAKLEDSAVYLCASSFIGGNGYTFGSGTRLTVV.

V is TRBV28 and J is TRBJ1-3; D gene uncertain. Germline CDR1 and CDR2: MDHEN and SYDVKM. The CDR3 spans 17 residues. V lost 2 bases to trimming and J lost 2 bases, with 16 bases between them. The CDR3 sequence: CASSLEPLRQAGNTIYF. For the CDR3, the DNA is TGTGCCAGCAGTTTAGAACCCTTAAGGCAAGCTGGAAACACCATATATTTT.

For the CDR3, the DNA is TGTGCCAGCAGTTACGGCGCGGAAGCGAACACCGGGGAGCTGTTTTTT. The encoded protein is CASSYGAEANTGELFF. This chain joins TRBV6-6 and TRBJ2-2; D ambiguous. The ends were cut back, 2 bases at V and 0 bases at J, with 10 bases in the middle. The germline V gene encodes CDR1 MNHNY and CDR2 SVGAGI (reference sequence). CDR3 length: 16 residues.

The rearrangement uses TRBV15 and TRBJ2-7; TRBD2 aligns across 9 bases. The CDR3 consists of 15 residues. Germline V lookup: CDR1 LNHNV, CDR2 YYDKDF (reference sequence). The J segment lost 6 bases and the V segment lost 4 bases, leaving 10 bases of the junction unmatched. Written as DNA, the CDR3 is TGTGCCACCAGCAAAAGAGGCGGGAGGGCCCGCGAGCAGTACTTC. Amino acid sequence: CATSKRGGRAREQYF.

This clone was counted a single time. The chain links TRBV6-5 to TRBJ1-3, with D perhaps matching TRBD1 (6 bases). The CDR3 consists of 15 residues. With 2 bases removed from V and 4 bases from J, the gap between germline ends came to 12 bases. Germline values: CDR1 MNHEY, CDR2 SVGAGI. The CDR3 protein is CASSYGQGYGNTIYF. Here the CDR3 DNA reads TGTGCCAGCAGTTACGGGCAGGGGTACGGAAACACCATATATTTT.

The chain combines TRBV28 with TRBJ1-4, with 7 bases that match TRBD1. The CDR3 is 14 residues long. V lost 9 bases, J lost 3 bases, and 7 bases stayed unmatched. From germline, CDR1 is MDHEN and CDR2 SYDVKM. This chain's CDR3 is CASRNRGANEKLFF. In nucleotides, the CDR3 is TGTGCCAGTCGCAACAGGGGCGCTAATGAAAAACTGTTTTTT. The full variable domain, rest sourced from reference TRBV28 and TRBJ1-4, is DVKVTQSSRYLVKRTGEKVFLECVQDMDHENMFWYRQDPGLGLRLIYFSYDVKMKEKGDIPEGYSVSREKKERFSLILESASTNQTSMYLCASRNRGANEKLFFGSGTQLSVL.

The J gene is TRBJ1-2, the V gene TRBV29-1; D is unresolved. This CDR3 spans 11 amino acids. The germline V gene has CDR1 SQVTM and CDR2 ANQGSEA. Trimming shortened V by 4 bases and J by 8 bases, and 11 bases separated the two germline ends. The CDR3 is CSVGTSRGYTF. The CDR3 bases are TGCAGCGTTGGGACCTCACGGGGCTACACCTTC.

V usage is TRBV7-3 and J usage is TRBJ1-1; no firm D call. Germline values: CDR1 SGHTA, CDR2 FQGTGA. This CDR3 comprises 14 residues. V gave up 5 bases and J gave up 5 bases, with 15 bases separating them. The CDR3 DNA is TGTGCCAGCAGCCCTGGGCCGGGTTGGACTGAAGCTTTCTTT. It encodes CASSPGPGWTEAFF.

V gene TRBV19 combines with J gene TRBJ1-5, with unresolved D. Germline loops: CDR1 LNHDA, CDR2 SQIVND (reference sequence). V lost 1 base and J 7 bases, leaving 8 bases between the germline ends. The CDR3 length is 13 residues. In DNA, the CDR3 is TGTGCCAGTAGTATAGCTGGAGGCCAGCCCCAGCATTTT. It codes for CASSIAGGQPQHF.

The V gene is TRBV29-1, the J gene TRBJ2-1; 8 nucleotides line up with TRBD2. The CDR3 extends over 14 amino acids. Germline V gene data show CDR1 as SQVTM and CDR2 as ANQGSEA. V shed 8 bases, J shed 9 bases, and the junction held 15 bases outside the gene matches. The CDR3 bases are TGCAGCTACCGGGGTAGCGGGGTTCACGGTGAGCAGTTCTTC. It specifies CSYRGSGVHGEQFF.

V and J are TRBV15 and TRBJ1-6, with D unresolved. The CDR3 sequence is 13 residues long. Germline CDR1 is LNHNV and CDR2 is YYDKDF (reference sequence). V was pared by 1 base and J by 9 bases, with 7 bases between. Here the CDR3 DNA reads TGTGCCACCAGCAGAGTTCTAGGTTCACCCCTCCACTTT. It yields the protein CATSRVLGSPLHF.

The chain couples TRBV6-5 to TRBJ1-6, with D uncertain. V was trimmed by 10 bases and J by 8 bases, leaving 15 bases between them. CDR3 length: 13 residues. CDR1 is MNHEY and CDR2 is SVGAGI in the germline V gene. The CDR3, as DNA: TGTGCCACCACCCCTGCTACCGATTCACCCCTCCACTTT. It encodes CATTPATDSPLHF.